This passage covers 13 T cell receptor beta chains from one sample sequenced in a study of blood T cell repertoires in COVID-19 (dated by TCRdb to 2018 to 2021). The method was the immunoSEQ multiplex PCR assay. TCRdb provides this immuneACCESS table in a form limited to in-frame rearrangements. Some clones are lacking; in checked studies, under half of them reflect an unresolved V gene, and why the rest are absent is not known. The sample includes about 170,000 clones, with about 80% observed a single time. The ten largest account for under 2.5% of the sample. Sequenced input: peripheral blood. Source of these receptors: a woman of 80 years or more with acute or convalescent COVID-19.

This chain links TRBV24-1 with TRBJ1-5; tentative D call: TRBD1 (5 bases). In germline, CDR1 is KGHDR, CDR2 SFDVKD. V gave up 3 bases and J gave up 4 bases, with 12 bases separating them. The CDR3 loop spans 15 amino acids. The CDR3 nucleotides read TGTGCCACCAGTGATACCAGGGCTTCGAATCAGCCCCAGCATTTT. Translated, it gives CATSDTRASNQPQHF.

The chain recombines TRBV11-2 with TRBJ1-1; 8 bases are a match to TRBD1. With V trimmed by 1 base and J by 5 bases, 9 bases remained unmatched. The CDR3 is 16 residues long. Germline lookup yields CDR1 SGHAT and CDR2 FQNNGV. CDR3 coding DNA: TGTGCCAGCAGCTTAGGGACAGGGTTTGGATGGACTGAAGCTTTCTTT. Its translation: CASSLGTGFGWTEAFF. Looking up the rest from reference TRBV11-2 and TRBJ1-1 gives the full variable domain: EAGVAQSPRYKIIEKRQSVAFWCNPISGHATLYWYQQILGQGPKLLIQFQNNGVVDDSQLPKDRFSAERLKGVDSTLKIQPAKLEDSAVYLCASSLGTGFGWTEAFFGQGTRLTVV.

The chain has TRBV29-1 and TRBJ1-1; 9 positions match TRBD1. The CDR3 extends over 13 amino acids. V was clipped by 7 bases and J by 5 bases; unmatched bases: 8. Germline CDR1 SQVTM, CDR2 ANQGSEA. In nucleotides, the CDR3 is TGCAGCGGGGAACCCGGGACAGGGACTGAAGCTTTCTTT. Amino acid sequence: CSGEPGTGTEAFF. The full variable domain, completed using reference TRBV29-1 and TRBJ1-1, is SAVISQKPSRDICQRGTSLTIQCQVDSQVTMMFWYRQQPGQSLTLIATANQGSEATYESGFVIDKFPISRPNLTFSTLTVSNMSPEDSSIYLCSGEPGTGTEAFFGQGTRLTVV.

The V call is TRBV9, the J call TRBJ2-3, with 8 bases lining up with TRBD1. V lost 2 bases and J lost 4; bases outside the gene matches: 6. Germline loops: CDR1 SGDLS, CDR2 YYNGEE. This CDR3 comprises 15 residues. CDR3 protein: CASSVARGQSDTQYF. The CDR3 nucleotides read TGTGCCAGCAGCGTCGCCAGGGGGCAATCAGATACGCAGTATTTT. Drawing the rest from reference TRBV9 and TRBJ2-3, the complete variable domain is DSGVTQTPKHLITATGQRVTLRCSPRSGDLSVYWYQQSLDQGLQFLIQYYNGEERAKGNILERFSAQQFPDLHSELNLSSLELGDSALYFCASSVARGQSDTQYFGPGTRLTVL.

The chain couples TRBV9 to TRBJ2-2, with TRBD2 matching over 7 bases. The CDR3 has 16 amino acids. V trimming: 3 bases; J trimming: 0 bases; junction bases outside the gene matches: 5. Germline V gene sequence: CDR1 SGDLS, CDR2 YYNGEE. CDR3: CASSEGLAANTGELFF. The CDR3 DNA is TGTGCCAGCAGCGAGGGGCTAGCGGCGAACACCGGGGAGCTGTTTTTT.

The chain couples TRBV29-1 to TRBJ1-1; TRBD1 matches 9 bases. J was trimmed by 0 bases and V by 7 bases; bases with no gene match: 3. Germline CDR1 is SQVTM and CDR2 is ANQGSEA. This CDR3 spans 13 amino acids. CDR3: CSARTGVNTEAFF. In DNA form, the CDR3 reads TGCAGCGCAAGGACAGGGGTGAACACTGAAGCTTTCTTT.

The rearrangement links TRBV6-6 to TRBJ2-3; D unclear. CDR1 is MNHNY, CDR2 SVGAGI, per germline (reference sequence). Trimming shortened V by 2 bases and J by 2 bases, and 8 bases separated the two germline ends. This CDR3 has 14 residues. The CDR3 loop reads CASSYQSLTDTQYF. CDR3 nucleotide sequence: TGTGCCAGCAGTTACCAAAGCCTCACAGATACGCAGTATTTT.

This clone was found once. The DNA for the CDR3 is TGTGCCAGCAGCCAAGCCGCGGGAGGGCTCTCTGGGGCCAACGTCCTGACTTTC. It specifies CASSQAAGGLSGANVLTF. This chain joins TRBV3-1 (or the pseudogene TRBV3-2) and TRBJ2-6; 9 nucleotides match TRBD2. In germline, CDR1 is LGHDT, CDR2 YNNKEL (reference sequence). The V segment lost 1 base and the J segment 0 bases; nucleotides outside the gene matches: 4. The CDR3 extends over 18 amino acids.

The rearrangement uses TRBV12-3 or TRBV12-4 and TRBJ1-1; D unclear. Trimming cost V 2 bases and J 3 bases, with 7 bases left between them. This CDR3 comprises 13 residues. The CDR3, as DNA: TGTGCCAGCAGTTTATACGGGTACACTGAAGCTTTCTTT. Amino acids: CASSLYGYTEAFF.

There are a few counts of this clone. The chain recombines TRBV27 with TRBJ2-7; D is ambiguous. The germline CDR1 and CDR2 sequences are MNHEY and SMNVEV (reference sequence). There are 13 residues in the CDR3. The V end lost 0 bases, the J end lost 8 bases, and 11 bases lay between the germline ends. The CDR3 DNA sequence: TGTGCCAGCAGTTTATCGGCAATCCTCAAGCAGTACTTC. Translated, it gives CASSLSAILKQYF.

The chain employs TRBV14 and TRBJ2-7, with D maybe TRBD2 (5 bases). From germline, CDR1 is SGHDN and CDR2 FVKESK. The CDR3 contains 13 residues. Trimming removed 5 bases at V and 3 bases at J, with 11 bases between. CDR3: CASSFTSFYEQYF. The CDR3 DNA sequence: TGTGCCAGCAGCTTTACTAGTTTCTACGAGCAGTACTTC.

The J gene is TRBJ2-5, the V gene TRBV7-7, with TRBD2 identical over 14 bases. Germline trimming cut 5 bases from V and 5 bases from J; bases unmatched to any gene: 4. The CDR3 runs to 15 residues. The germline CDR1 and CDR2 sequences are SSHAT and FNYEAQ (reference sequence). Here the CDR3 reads CASSKGLAGEETQYF. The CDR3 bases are TGTGCCAGCAGCAAGGGACTAGCGGGAGAGGAGACCCAGTACTTC.

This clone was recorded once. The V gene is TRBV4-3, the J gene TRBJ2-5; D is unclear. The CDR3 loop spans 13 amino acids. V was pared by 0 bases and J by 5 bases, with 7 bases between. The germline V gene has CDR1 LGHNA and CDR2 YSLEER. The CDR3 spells CASSQDYKETQYF. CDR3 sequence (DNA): TGCGCCAGCAGCCAAGATTACAAGGAGACCCAGTACTTC.